This entry describes one T cell receptor beta chain. Its antigen remains unknown. J lost 3 bases, V lost 2 bases, and 8 bases had no gene match. CDR1 SQVTM and CDR2 ANQGSEA come from the germline V gene. The CDR3 spans 15 residues. TCRdb keeps only in-frame clones here, not all; method: immunoSEQ multiplex PCR. Altogether over 150,000 clones are present, roughly 91% being singletons, with the ten largest covering around 3.8%. The data stem from a study of cytomegalovirus exposure and HLA in healthy donors. At the level of the study: The 550 to 700 first-cohort repertoires and the 110 or so validation repertoires shared the same platform, a later analysis reported. Study findings and constraints: Most observed TCR sequences were rare, whereas some public TCRs were detected in many donors. Investigators reported under 200 TCR beta chains as tied to cytomegalovirus. According to reports, the classifier identified cytomegalovirus status with high specificity and sensitivity.

The TCR was taken from a man aged 18 to 35 in good health and CMV-seropositive. The material sequenced was PBMCs. The chain recombines TRBV29-1 with TRBJ1-1; 8 positions match TRBD1. CDR3 sequence reads: CSVEKAGGLDTEAFF. In nucleotides, the CDR3 is TGCAGCGTTGAAAAGGCAGGGGGCTTGGACACTGAAGCTTTCTTT. Full variable domain (missing parts from reference TRBV29-1 and TRBJ1-1): SAVISQKPSRDICQRGTSLTIQCQVDSQVTMMFWYRQQPGQSLTLIATANQGSEATYESGFVIDKFPISRPNLTFSTLTVSNMSPEDSSIYLCSVEKAGGLDTEAFFGQGTRLTVV.